The clone carrying this T cell receptor beta chain turned up a few times. CDR1 SGHRS and CDR2 YFSETQ come from the germline V gene. The J segment lost 4 bases and the V segment lost 0 bases, leaving 12 bases of the junction unmatched. The CDR3 runs to 18 residues. This sample was included in a study of blood T cells in healthy people across ages. The authors ran a second PCR of 7 to 11 cycles using a sample-barcoded 5' primer and a J-beta primer mix. TCRdb ran MiXCR on the 5' RACE reads and lists one entry per CDR3 protein. The sample comprises 500,000 to 550,000 distinct CDR3 sequences, around 24% of which are singletons, and roughly 9.4% rests with the top ten. Separately, the same data were catalogued under a study of T cells of mothers and their children. That report notes: The TCR beta CDR3 read count exceeded 9.5 million for each mother and was several million for each child. The analysis detected no persistent microchimeric T cell clones.

The source of this sequence is a boy younger than 18 in good health. Sequenced sample: blood. The chain recombines TRBV5-1 with TRBJ1-4; 7 positions agree with TRBD1. The CDR3 region has the DNA TGCGCCAGCAGCTTGGCTCATAGGAGGACAGGCCTTAATGAAAAACTGTTTTTT. This encodes CASSLAHRRTGLNEKLFF. The whole variable domain, remainder taken from reference TRBV5-1 and TRBJ1-4, is KAGVTQTPRYLIKTRGQQVTLSCSPISGHRSVSWYQQTPGQGLQFLFEYFSETQRNKGNFPGRFSGRQFSNSRSEMNVSTLELGDSALYLCASSLAHRRTGLNEKLFFGSGTQLSVL.